The entry that follows covers one T cell receptor beta chain sequence. The source of the sample is a study of blood T cell repertoires in COVID-19. On the study more broadly: Whether acute or convalescent, the COVID-19 samples came from the United States, Italy and Spain. Nucleic acid was either cDNA or gDNA, and it came from T cells, B-cell-depleted T cells, or PBMCs.

Methods used by the authors: Estimation of nucleated cell counts relied on the amplification of reference gene primers. The protocol was immunoSEQ multiplex PCR, while the TCRdb copy is restricted to in-frame clones and leaves out a portion. V and J calls and clone size come straight from that table; D and trimming were deduced from the DNA. The repertoire includes some 140,000 clones, about 80% of them detected once, and 3% to 3.5% sits in the top ten. The ends were cut back, 4 bases at V and 0 bases at J, with 7 bases in the middle. The CDR3 length is 13 residues. Sequenced input: peripheral blood. The chain uses TRBV12-3 or TRBV12-4 and TRBJ2-7, with unresolved D. This TCR was sampled from a woman older than 75 with acute or convalescent COVID-19. In DNA, the CDR3 is TGTGCCAGCAGTTCGTGGAGCTCCTACGAGCAGTACTTC. It specifies CASSSWSSYEQYF.